This T cell receptor beta chain was captured by sequencing in a study of blood T cell repertoires in COVID-19. Looking at the study overall: Sources were T cells, B-cell-depleted T cells, or PBMCs; the material itself was cDNA or gDNA.

This CDR3 has 14 amino acids. From germline, CDR1 is PRHDT and CDR2 FYEKMQ (reference sequence). V dropped 7 bases and J dropped 7; count of bases not matched to a gene: 12. Per the study methods: For nucleated cells, counts were estimated from reference gene primer amplification. TCRdb keeps only in-frame clones here, not all; method: immunoSEQ multiplex PCR. V and J calls and clone size are as listed in that table; D and trimming were resolved from the DNA. Seen here are some 180,000 clones, 75% to 90% observed once, and the top ten hold around 6.2%. Sample: PBMCs or T cells enriched from blood (not recorded which). The sequence was obtained from a man between 40 and 49 years old who had recovered from COVID-19. The chain joins TRBV13 to TRBJ2-7; 8 positions match TRBD1. CDR3 amino acids: CASNHQGASGEQYF. DNA of the CDR3: TGTGCCAGCAACCACCAGGGGGCTTCGGGGGAGCAGTACTTC.